The rows below give T cell receptor beta chains drawn from one sample of a study of OX40 agonist ivuxolimab in advanced cancers. Produced via immunoSEQ multiplex PCR; TCRdb's table is partial and in-frame only. This table has about 59,000 clones, around 84% appearing once. The sample in question was CD4+ or CD8+ T cells sorted from blood, obtained in a trial of the OX40 agonist ivuxolimab. The receptors here all came from an adult with an advanced solid tumor such as melanoma, head and neck, liver or kidney cancer. CDR3s include the opening cysteine and the closing phenylalanine or tryptophan. A D gene is named only where the DNA matches it firmly. Where a row states a size, it is once, few, many or the class of an expanded clone; other rows omit it.

clone_size: NA; v_call: TRBV5-8; cdr3_length: 14; d_call: NA; j_call: TRBJ1-2; cdr3_nt: TGTGCCAGCAGCTTGCCGGGGGCAGGCTATGGCTACACCTTC; cdr3_aa: CASSLPGAGYGYTF
clone_size: once; v_call: TRBV7-6; cdr3_length: 14; d_call: NA; j_call: TRBJ2-3; cdr3_nt: TGTGCCAGCAGCCGGAGGGCGGGCACAGATACGCAGTATTTT; cdr3_aa: CASSRRAGTDTQYF
clone_size: NA; v_call: TRBV9; cdr3_length: 16; d_call: NA; j_call: TRBJ2-5; cdr3_nt: TGTGCCAGCAGCGTCGAAATTACCAGCGGAGAAGAGACCCAGTACTTC; cdr3_aa: CASSVEITSGEETQYF
clone_size: few; v_call: TRBV19; cdr3_length: 14; d_call: TRBD2; j_call: TRBJ2-6; cdr3_nt: TGTGCCAGTAAGGCGGGGGTGAGGGCCAACGTCCTGACTTTC; cdr3_aa: CASKAGVRANVLTF
clone_size: NA; v_call: TRBV4-1; cdr3_length: 14; d_call: NA; j_call: TRBJ2-5; cdr3_nt: TGCGCCAGCAGCCAAAACACGGCACAAGAGACCCAGTACTTC; cdr3_aa: CASSQNTAQETQYF
clone_size: NA; v_call: TRBV2; cdr3_length: 16; d_call: TRBD2; j_call: TRBJ2-2; cdr3_nt: TGTGCCAGCAGTGTTACTAGCGGGACGAACACCGGGGAGCTGTTTTTT; cdr3_aa: CASSVTSGTNTGELFF
clone_size: NA; v_call: TRBV27; cdr3_length: 13; d_call: NA; j_call: TRBJ2-2; cdr3_nt: TGTGCCAGCAGTTTATTGGAGGGCGGGGAGCTGTTTTTT; cdr3_aa: CASSLLEGGELFF
clone_size: NA; v_call: TRBV18; cdr3_length: 16; d_call: NA; j_call: TRBJ2-6; cdr3_nt: TGTGCCAGCTCACCATCCAGGGTGTCCGGGGCCAACGTCCTGACTTTC; cdr3_aa: CASSPSRVSGANVLTF
clone_size: NA; v_call: TRBV2; cdr3_length: 14; d_call: NA; j_call: TRBJ2-5; cdr3_nt: TGTGCCAGCAGTATCCGGGGCTACGGAGAGACCCAGTACTTC; cdr3_aa: CASSIRGYGETQYF
clone_size: NA; v_call: TRBV9; cdr3_length: 15; d_call: NA; j_call: TRBJ1-3; cdr3_nt: TGTGCCAGCAGCCCCGCGCGGGAGTGGGGAAACACCATATATTTT; cdr3_aa: CASSPAREWGNTIYF
clone_size: NA; v_call: TRBV19; cdr3_length: 13; d_call: NA; j_call: TRBJ1-1; cdr3_nt: TGTGCCAGTAGTCTGAGACAGGCCCCTGAAGCTTTCTTT; cdr3_aa: CASSLRQAPEAFF
clone_size: NA; v_call: TRBV2; cdr3_length: 15; d_call: TRBD1; j_call: TRBJ2-7; cdr3_nt: TGTGCCAGCAGTGAATTGGTTTGGGACAGGGACGAGCAGTACTTC; cdr3_aa: CASSELVWDRDEQYF
clone_size: once; v_call: TRBV18; cdr3_length: 17; d_call: TRBD1; j_call: TRBJ1-1; cdr3_nt: TGTGCCAGCTCACCACAGAGGACAGGGGGAGTGAACACTGAAGCTTTCTTT; cdr3_aa: CASSPQRTGGVNTEAFF
clone_size: NA; v_call: TRBV7-3; cdr3_length: 15; d_call: TRBD1; j_call: TRBJ1-6; cdr3_nt: TGTGCCAGCAGCTCCTACAGGGGTGGTAATTCACCCCTCCACTTT; cdr3_aa: CASSSYRGGNSPLHF
clone_size: NA; v_call: TRBV7-2; cdr3_length: 13; d_call: TRBD1; j_call: TRBJ1-4; cdr3_nt: TGTGCCAGCAGCTTGGGGACAGGGGAAAAACTGTTTTTT; cdr3_aa: CASSLGTGEKLFF
clone_size: NA; v_call: TRBV11-2; cdr3_length: 17; d_call: TRBD2; j_call: TRBJ2-5; cdr3_nt: TGTGCCAGCAGCCCAACGGTTAGAGCGGGAGGTCTACAGACCCAGTACTTC; cdr3_aa: CASSPTVRAGGLQTQYF
clone_size: NA; v_call: TRBV9; cdr3_length: 16; d_call: NA; j_call: TRBJ1-1; cdr3_nt: TGTGCCAGCAGCGTCGTGGGGGAGAAGGCCAAGGCTGAAGCTTTCTTT; cdr3_aa: CASSVVGEKAKAEAFF
clone_size: NA; v_call: TRBV5-1; cdr3_length: 12; d_call: NA; j_call: TRBJ2-3; cdr3_nt: TGCGCCAGCAGCATCAGCACAGATACGCAGTATTTT; cdr3_aa: CASSISTDTQYF
clone_size: once; v_call: TRBV5-1; cdr3_length: 16; d_call: NA; j_call: TRBJ2-7; cdr3_nt: TGCGCCAGCAGCTTGGGTACAGCGGGCCTCTCCTACGAGCAGTACTTC; cdr3_aa: CASSLGTAGLSYEQYF
clone_size: NA; v_call: TRBV6-1; cdr3_length: 13; d_call: NA; j_call: TRBJ2-3; cdr3_nt: TGTGCCAGCAGTGAACGGACGGGAGATACGCAGTATTTT; cdr3_aa: CASSERTGDTQYF
clone_size: NA; v_call: TRBV11-2; cdr3_length: 13; d_call: NA; j_call: TRBJ1-1; cdr3_nt: TGTGCCAGCAGCTTAGTGGCGAACACTGAAGCTTTCTTT; cdr3_aa: CASSLVANTEAFF
clone_size: once; v_call: TRBV2; cdr3_length: 15; d_call: NA; j_call: TRBJ2-3; cdr3_nt: TGTGCCAGCAGGGACACTATAATTCGCACAGATACGCAGTATTTT; cdr3_aa: CASRDTIIRTDTQYF
clone_size: NA; v_call: TRBV20-1; cdr3_length: 10; d_call: NA; j_call: TRBJ2-7; cdr3_nt: TGCAGTGCTAGCGGTAACGAGCAGTACTTC; cdr3_aa: CSASGNEQYF
clone_size: NA; v_call: TRBV4-2; cdr3_length: 15; d_call: NA; j_call: TRBJ2-3; cdr3_nt: TGTGCCAGCAGCCAAGATCTAGCCCAGCCGAATACGCAGTATTTT; cdr3_aa: CASSQDLAQPNTQYF
clone_size: NA; v_call: TRBV9; cdr3_length: 15; d_call: TRBD2; j_call: TRBJ2-1; cdr3_nt: TGTGCCAGCAGCGTCGTGGCTAGCGGGAGACTTGAGCAGTTCTTC; cdr3_aa: CASSVVASGRLEQFF
clone_size: few; v_call: TRBV7-7; cdr3_length: 16; d_call: TRBD2; j_call: TRBJ2-3; cdr3_nt: TGTGCTAGCAGCTTAAGGCTAGCGGAGACCACAGATACGCAGTATTTT; cdr3_aa: CASSLRLAETTDTQYF
clone_size: NA; v_call: TRBV30; cdr3_length: 14; d_call: TRBD2; j_call: TRBJ2-5; cdr3_nt: TGTGCCTGGAGATTAGCGGGAGCCCGCGAGACCCAGTACTTC; cdr3_aa: CAWRLAGARETQYF
clone_size: NA; v_call: TRBV7-9; cdr3_length: 14; d_call: NA; j_call: TRBJ2-7; cdr3_nt: TGTGCCAGCAGCTTAGCCGGAGGGACCTACGAGCAGTACTTC; cdr3_aa: CASSLAGGTYEQYF
clone_size: NA; v_call: TRBV18; cdr3_length: 15; d_call: NA; j_call: TRBJ2-1; cdr3_nt: TGTGCCAGCTCACCTTGGGACGGCGAGGAGTCTGAGCAGTTCTTC; cdr3_aa: CASSPWDGEESEQFF
clone_size: once; v_call: TRBV9; cdr3_length: 17; d_call: NA; j_call: TRBJ2-3; cdr3_nt: TGTGCCAGCAGCGTCGGAGTGTCCCGAAAGTTGCGCGATACGCAGTATTTT; cdr3_aa: CASSVGVSRKLRDTQYF
clone_size: few; v_call: TRBV30; cdr3_length: 14; d_call: NA; j_call: TRBJ1-2; cdr3_nt: TGTGCCTGGACGGGGACGGAGATTCTCTATGGCTACACCTTC; cdr3_aa: CAWTGTEILYGYTF
clone_size: NA; v_call: TRBV5-1; cdr3_length: 16; d_call: NA; j_call: TRBJ1-3; cdr3_nt: TGCGCCAGCAGCTTGGGGTCCGGGACAAGTAAAAACACCATATATTTT; cdr3_aa: CASSLGSGTSKNTIYF
clone_size: NA; v_call: TRBV9; cdr3_length: 17; d_call: TRBD1; j_call: TRBJ2-5; cdr3_nt: TGTGCCAGCAGCCCCCTCAATGGGGGACAGGGCGATGAGACCCAGTACTTC; cdr3_aa: CASSPLNGGQGDETQYF